This T cell receptor (beta chain) was retrieved from a study of blood T cell repertoires in COVID-19. About the study: T cells, B-cell-depleted T cells, or PBMCs supplied cDNA or gDNA.

Original methodology: Nucleated cell number was recorded as an estimate derived from reference gene primer amplification. Measured with immunoSEQ multiplex PCR; TCRdb has only the in-frame clones, and not every one. V and J calls and clone size are as listed in that table; D and trimming were resolved from the DNA. The sample consists of under 200,000 clones, 80% to 90% of them appearing once. The CDR3 sequence is 20 residues long. V lost 5 bases and J lost 1; bases outside the gene matches: 20. The germline gives CDR1 LGHDT, CDR2 YNNKEL (reference sequence). The clonotype comes from a woman aged 70-85 years with COVID-19, enrolled during active disease. Sequencing was carried out using peripheral blood. This chain links TRBV3-1 (or the pseudogene TRBV3-2) with TRBJ2-4, with 7 bases matching TRBD1. CDR3 region: CASSALSLQTGFIAKNIQYF. As DNA, the CDR3 is TGTGCCAGCAGCGCCCTATCTCTTCAGACAGGGTTTATTGCCAAAAACATTCAGTACTTC.